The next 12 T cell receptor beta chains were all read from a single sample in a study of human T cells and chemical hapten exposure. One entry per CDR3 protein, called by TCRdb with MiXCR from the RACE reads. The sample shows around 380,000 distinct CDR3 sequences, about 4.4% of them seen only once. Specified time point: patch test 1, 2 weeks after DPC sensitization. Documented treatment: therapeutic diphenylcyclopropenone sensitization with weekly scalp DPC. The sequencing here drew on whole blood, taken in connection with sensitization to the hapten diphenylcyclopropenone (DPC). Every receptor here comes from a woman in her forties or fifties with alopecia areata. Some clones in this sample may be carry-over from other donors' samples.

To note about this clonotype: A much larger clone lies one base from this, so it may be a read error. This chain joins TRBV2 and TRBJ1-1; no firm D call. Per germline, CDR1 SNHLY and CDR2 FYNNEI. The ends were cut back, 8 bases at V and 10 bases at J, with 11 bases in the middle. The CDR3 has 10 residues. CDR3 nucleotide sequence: TGTGCCAGCGTGGTGTCGCTAGCTTTCTTT. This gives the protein CASVVSLAFF.

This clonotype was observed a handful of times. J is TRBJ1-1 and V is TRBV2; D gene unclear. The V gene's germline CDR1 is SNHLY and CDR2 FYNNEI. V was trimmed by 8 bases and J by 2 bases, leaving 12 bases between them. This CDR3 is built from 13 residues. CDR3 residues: CASPSRLNTEAFF. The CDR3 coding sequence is TGTGCCAGCCCTTCGAGGTTAAACACTGAAGCTTTCTTT.

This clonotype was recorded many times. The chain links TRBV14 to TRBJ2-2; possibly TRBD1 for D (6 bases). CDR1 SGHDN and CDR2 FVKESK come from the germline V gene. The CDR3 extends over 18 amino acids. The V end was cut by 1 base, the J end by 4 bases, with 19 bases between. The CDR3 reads CASSQAPYREGSTGELFF. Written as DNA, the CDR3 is TGTGCCAGCAGCCAAGCCCCATACAGGGAAGGTAGCACCGGGGAGCTGTTTTTT.

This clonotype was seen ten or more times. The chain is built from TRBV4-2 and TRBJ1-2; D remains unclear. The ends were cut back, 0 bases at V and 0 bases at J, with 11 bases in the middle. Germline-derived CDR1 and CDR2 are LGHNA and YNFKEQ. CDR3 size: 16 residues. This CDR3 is CASSQEVAAANYGYTF. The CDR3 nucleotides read TGTGCCAGCAGCCAAGAGGTGGCAGCGGCTAACTATGGCTACACCTTC.

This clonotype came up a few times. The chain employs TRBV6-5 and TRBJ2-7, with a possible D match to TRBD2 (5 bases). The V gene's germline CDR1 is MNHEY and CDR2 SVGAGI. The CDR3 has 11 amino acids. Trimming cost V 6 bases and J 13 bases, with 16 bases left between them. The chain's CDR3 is CASRAGSVHYF. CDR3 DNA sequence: TGTGCCAGCAGGGCGGGCAGTGTGCACTACTTC.

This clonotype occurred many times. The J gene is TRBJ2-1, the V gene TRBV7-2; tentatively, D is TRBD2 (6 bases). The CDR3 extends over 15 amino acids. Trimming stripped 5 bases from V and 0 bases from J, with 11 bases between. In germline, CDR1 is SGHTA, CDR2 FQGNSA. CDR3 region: CASSPQTSSYNEQFF. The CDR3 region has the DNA TGTGCCAGCAGCCCCCAGACTAGCTCCTACAATGAGCAGTTCTTC.

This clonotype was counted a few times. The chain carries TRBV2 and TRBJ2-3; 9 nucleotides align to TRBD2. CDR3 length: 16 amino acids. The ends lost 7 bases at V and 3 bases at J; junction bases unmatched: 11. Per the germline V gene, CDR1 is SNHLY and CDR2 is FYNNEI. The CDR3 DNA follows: TGTGCCAGCATGGCCCGTCTAGCGGGGAGGACAGATACGCAGTATTTT. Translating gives CASMARLAGRTDTQYF.

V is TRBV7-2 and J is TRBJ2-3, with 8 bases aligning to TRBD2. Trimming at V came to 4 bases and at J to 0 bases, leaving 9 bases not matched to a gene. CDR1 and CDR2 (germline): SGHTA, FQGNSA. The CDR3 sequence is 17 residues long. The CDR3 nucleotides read TGTGCCAGCAGCTACCTTCTGCTAGCGGGTAGCACAGATACGCAGTATTTT. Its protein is CASSYLLLAGSTDTQYF.

CDR3 residues: CASSPGGEYNEQFF. CDR3 in DNA: TGTGCCAGCAGTCCGGGCGGTGAATACAATGAGCAGTTCTTC. This chain links TRBV12-3 or TRBV12-4 with TRBJ2-1; unclear D gene. V lost 5 bases to trimming and J lost 4 bases, with 12 bases between them. This CDR3 spans 14 amino acids.

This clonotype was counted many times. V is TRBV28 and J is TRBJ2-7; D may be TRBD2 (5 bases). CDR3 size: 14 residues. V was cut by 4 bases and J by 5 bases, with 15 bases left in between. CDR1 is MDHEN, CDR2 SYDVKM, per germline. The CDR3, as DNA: TGTGCCAGCAGTTCGGGCCTCGAGGAGGACGAGCAGTACTTC. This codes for CASSSGLEEDEQYF.

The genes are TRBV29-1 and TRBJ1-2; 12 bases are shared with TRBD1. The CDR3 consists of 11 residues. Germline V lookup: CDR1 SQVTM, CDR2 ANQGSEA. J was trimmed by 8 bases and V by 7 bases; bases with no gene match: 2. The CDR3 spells CSGGQGAGYTF. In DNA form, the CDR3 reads TGCAGCGGGGGACAGGGGGCGGGCTACACCTTC.

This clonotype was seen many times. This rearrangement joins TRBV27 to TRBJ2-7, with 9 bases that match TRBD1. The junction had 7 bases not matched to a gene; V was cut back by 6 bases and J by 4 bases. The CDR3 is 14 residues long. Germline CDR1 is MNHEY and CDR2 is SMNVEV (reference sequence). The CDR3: CASRPGTGFYEQYF. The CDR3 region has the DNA TGTGCCAGCAGGCCCGGGACAGGGTTTTACGAGCAGTACTTC.